One and the same sample provided the 21 T cell receptor beta chains below, sequenced in a study of human T cells and chemical hapten exposure. Extraction of total RNA was performed on unfractionated whole blood. TCRdb passed the 5' RACE reads through MiXCR, listing each CDR3 protein once. Counted here are more than 75,000 distinct CDR3 sequences, roughly 15% occurring once; the ten biggest clones make up almost 7%. These receptors came from a female donor in good health.

Written as DNA, the CDR3 is TGCAGTGCTAGAGCCTCGACTAGGTCGTATACGCAGTATTTT. Its protein product is CSARASTRSYTQYF. The chain joins TRBV20-1 to TRBJ2-3; tentatively, D is TRBD2 (6 bases). The germline CDR1 and CDR2 sequences are DFQATT and SNEGSKA (reference sequence). The CDR3 sequence is 14 residues long. V dropped 1 base and J dropped 7 bases, with 15 bases sitting between them.

V gene TRBV9 combines with J gene TRBJ2-5; TRBD1 might be the D (6 bases). The germline CDR1 and CDR2 sequences are SGDLS and YYNGEE. Trimming removed 0 bases at V and 5 bases at J, with 17 bases between. The CDR3 length is 16 residues. The CDR3 region is CASSVGTGISGETQYF. CDR3 DNA: TGTGCCAGCAGCGTAGGAACAGGGATTTCGGGGGAGACCCAGTACTTC. The whole variable domain, remainder taken from reference TRBV9 and TRBJ2-5, is DSGVTQTPKHLITATGQRVTLRCSPRSGDLSVYWYQQSLDQGLQFLIQYYNGEERAKGNILERFSAQQFPDLHSELNLSSLELGDSALYFCASSVGTGISGETQYFGPGTRLLVL.

A few counts support this clonotype. The rearrangement joins TRBV10-3 to TRBJ2-7; weak D call: TRBD1 (6 bases). The CDR3 has 13 amino acids. The V gene's germline CDR1 is ENHRY and CDR2 SYGVKD. Trimming took 5 bases from V and 3 from J, leaving 11 bases between them. CDR3 nucleotides: TGTGCCATCAGTAGACAGGCCTACTACGAGCAGTACTTC. It is translated as CAISRQAYYEQYF.

This clonotype was detected a few times. The chain has TRBV19 and TRBJ2-5; D unclear. The germline gives CDR1 LNHDA, CDR2 SQIVND (reference sequence). Trimming left V 3 bases short and J 4 bases short, with 3 bases between. The CDR3 is 11 residues long. The CDR3 loop reads CASSMRETQYF. CDR3 coding DNA: TGTGCCAGTAGTATGAGAGAGACCCAGTACTTC.

This chain links TRBV27 with TRBJ1-1, with unresolved D. CDR3 length: 15 amino acids. In germline, CDR1 is MNHEY, CDR2 SMNVEV (reference sequence). Trimming cost V 5 bases and J 1 base, with 14 bases left between them. CDR3 in DNA: TGTGCCAGCAGTACCCCACTGAGGCCGAACACTGAAGCTTTCTTT. It yields the protein CASSTPLRPNTEAFF.

This clonotype was seen more than once but under ten times. V gene TRBV14 combines with J gene TRBJ2-2; TRBD1 matches at 7 bases. Per the germline V gene, CDR1 is SGHDN and CDR2 is FVKESK. The length of the CDR3 is 14 residues. The ends lost 3 bases at V and 6 bases at J; junction bases unmatched: 4. CDR3: CASSHFTGAGELFF. The CDR3 region has the DNA TGTGCCAGCAGCCACTTTACAGGGGCCGGGGAGCTGTTTTTT.

The sample holds a few counts of this clonotype. V gene TRBV7-2 combines with J gene TRBJ2-1, with TRBD2 matching over 7 bases. The CDR3 is 14 residues long. CDR1 SGHTA and CDR2 FQGNSA come from the germline V gene. Trimming cost V 5 bases and J 2 bases; bases outside gene matches: 3. The DNA for the CDR3 is TGTGCCAGCAGCGTCGGGACTACCTACAATGAGCAGTTCTTC. Translation gives CASSVGTTYNEQFF. Filled out from reference TRBV7-2 and TRBJ2-1, the complete variable domain reads GAGVSQSPSNKVTEKGKDVELRCDPISGHTALYWYRQSLGQGLEFLIYFQGNSAPDKSGLPSDRFSAERTGGSVSTLTIQRTQQEDSAVYLCASSVGTTYNEQFFGPGTRLTVL.

This clonotype was observed many times. J is TRBJ1-1 and V is TRBV7-2; D may be TRBD1 (6 bases). CDR1 and CDR2 (germline): SGHTA, FQGNSA. CDR3 length: 12 amino acids. V lost 4 bases and J 10 bases, leaving 13 bases between the germline ends. DNA for the CDR3: TGTGCCAGCAGCTGGGACGGGGGGCGAGCTTTCTTT. Protein: CASSWDGGRAFF.

This clonotype has just a few counts. The V gene is TRBV28, the J gene TRBJ1-2; D is ambiguous. CDR3 length equals 11 residues. Trimming cost V 3 bases and J 5 bases, with 4 bases left between them. Germline V gene data show CDR1 as MDHEN and CDR2 as SYDVKM. As DNA, the CDR3 is TGTGCCAGCAGTTTTGGGTATGGCTACACCTTC. Its translation: CASSFGYGYTF.

This clonotype was counted between two and nine times. The chain has TRBV7-2 and TRBJ1-5; a weak D match, TRBD1 (6 bases). V lost 4 bases, J lost 4 bases, and 14 bases lay in between. The CDR3 length is 15 residues. CDR1 and CDR2 (germline): SGHTA, FQGNSA. CDR3 bases: TGTGCCAGCAGCTATACAGGGTCGGTGAATCAGCCCCAGCATTTT. Amino acid sequence: CASSYTGSVNQPQHF. Filled out from reference TRBV7-2 and TRBJ1-5, the complete variable domain reads GAGVSQSPSNKVTEKGKDVELRCDPISGHTALYWYRQSLGQGLEFLIYFQGNSAPDKSGLPSDRFSAERTGGSVSTLTIQRTQQEDSAVYLCASSYTGSVNQPQHFGDGTRLSIL.

This sequence joins TRBV20-1 and TRBJ1-5; TRBD1 matches 8 bases. Germline CDR1 DFQATT, CDR2 SNEGSKA (reference sequence). V gave up 4 bases and J gave up 5 bases; unmatched junction bases: 13. The CDR3 is 16 amino acids. The CDR3: CSAKILGQGRDQPQHF. The CDR3 region has the DNA TGCAGTGCTAAAATCCTCGGACAGGGCAGGGATCAGCCCCAGCATTTT.

This chain links TRBV27 with TRBJ2-4; D uncertain. V was pared by 2 bases and J by 1 base, with 3 bases between. The CDR3 spans 13 residues. Per germline, CDR1 MNHEY and CDR2 SMNVEV (reference sequence). The CDR3 here is CASSLNAKNIQYF. DNA for the CDR3: TGTGCCAGCAGTTTAAATGCCAAAAACATTCAGTACTTC.

There are a few counts of this clonotype. This chain joins TRBV5-1 and TRBJ1-3; D may be TRBD1 (5 bases). CDR3 length: 16 residues. The germline V gene has CDR1 SGHRS and CDR2 YFSETQ. Between the trimmed V and J ends, which lost 1 base and 2 bases, there was a span of 13 bases. CDR3 DNA sequence: TGCGCCAGCAGCTTGCAGGGATCCTCAGCTGGAAACACCATATATTTT. Translating gives CASSLQGSSAGNTIYF. Variable domain in full (rest from reference TRBV5-1 and TRBJ1-3): KAGVTQTPRYLIKTRGQQVTLSCSPISGHRSVSWYQQTPGQGLQFLFEYFSETQRNKGNFPGRFSGRQFSNSRSEMNVSTLELGDSALYLCASSLQGSSAGNTIYFGEGSWLTVV.

This chain connects TRBV18 to TRBJ2-7, with D possibly TRBD2 on 7 matching bases. Trimming stripped 3 bases from V and 2 bases from J, with 20 bases between. The CDR3 is 17 amino acids. Germline CDR1 and CDR2: KGHSH and LQKENI. The CDR3 DNA reads as TGTGCCAGCTCACCTGGGACATATAGAGGGAGGGCCTACGAGCAGTACTTC. Residues: CASSPGTYRGRAYEQYF. The complete variable domain, with remaining parts taken from reference TRBV18 and TRBJ2-7, reads NAGVMQNPRHLVRRRGQEARLRCSPMKGHSHVYWYRQLPEEGLKFMVYLQKENIIDESGMPKERFSAEFPKEGPSILRIQQVVRGDSAAYFCASSPGTYRGRAYEQYFGPGTRLTVT.

The chain links TRBV28 to TRBJ2-1; D might be TRBD2 (6 bases). The CDR3 extends over 16 amino acids. The V and J ends lost 5 bases and 4 bases respectively, with 18 bases between them. Germline V lookup: CDR1 MDHEN, CDR2 SYDVKM. The CDR3: CASSGGLGRGYNEQFF. The CDR3 DNA is TGTGCCAGCAGTGGGGGACTCGGCCGTGGTTACAATGAGCAGTTCTTC.

This clonotype has a handful of counts. V gene TRBV5-5 combines with J gene TRBJ2-3; possibly TRBD2 for D (6 bases). V was clipped by 0 bases and J by 6 bases, with 8 bases between them. This CDR3 has 13 residues. Germline V lookup: CDR1 SGHKS, CDR2 YYEKEE (reference sequence). The CDR3 DNA sequence: TGTGCCAGCAGCTTGGAGACTAGGGATACGCAGTATTTT. Its protein product is CASSLETRDTQYF.

This clonotype was seen only a few times. The chain carries TRBV6-6 and TRBJ1-5, with 7 nucleotides matching TRBD1. The V gene's germline CDR1 is MNHNY and CDR2 SVGAGI (reference sequence). The junction had 11 bases not matched to a gene; V was cut back by 3 bases and J by 0 bases. CDR3 length equals 18 residues. The CDR3 region is CASSYSIRDRYSNQPQHF. DNA for the CDR3: TGTGCCAGCAGTTATTCGATCCGGGACAGATATAGCAATCAGCCCCAGCATTTT.

This clonotype was observed a handful of times. This chain uses TRBV11-2 with TRBJ2-3, with 7 bases that match TRBD2. With V trimmed by 3 bases and J by 3 bases, 6 bases remained unmatched. CDR1 is SGHAT, CDR2 FQNNGV, per germline. CDR3 length equals 15 residues. As DNA, the CDR3 is TGTGCCAGCAGCTTTATAGCGGGCGGGACAGATACGCAGTATTTT. Its translation is CASSFIAGGTDTQYF.

This clonotype was counted a few times. A junction end diverges from the germline sequence, so it may reflect a read error. The rearrangement uses TRBV20-1 and TRBJ1-2; 9 positions match TRBD1. The CDR3 runs 15 residues. Germline CDR1 DFQATT, CDR2 SNEGSKA (reference sequence). CDR3 sequence: CSARERTGANYGYTF. The CDR3 nucleotides read TGCAGTGCTCGAGAGAGGACAGGGGCAAACTATGGCTACACCTTC.

This clonotype came up a few times. This sequence joins TRBV12-3 or TRBV12-4 and TRBJ1-1; weak D call: TRBD1 (5 bases). Trimming took 2 bases from V and 7 from J, leaving 14 bases between them. The CDR3 totals 14 residues. This CDR3 reads CASSLRGLNGEAFF. In nucleotides, the CDR3 is TGTGCCAGCAGTTTACGGGGCCTGAATGGTGAAGCTTTCTTT.

This clonotype was seen more than once but under ten times. The chain carries TRBV30 and TRBJ2-3; D call uncertain. V shed 4 bases and J shed 2 bases, with 10 bases lying between them. Germline loops: CDR1 GTSNPN, CDR2 SVGIG (reference sequence). The CDR3 extends over 13 amino acids. The CDR3 nucleotides are TGTGCCTGGACCCAGGCCTCCACAGATACGCAGTATTTT. This encodes CAWTQASTDTQYF. The complete variable domain, with remaining parts taken from reference TRBV30 and TRBJ2-3, reads SQTIHQWPATLVQPVGSPLSLECTVEGTSNPNLYWYRQAAGRGLQLLFYSVGIGQISSEVPQNLSASRPQDRQFILSSKKLLLSDSGFYLCAWTQASTDTQYFGPGTRLTVL.